This T cell receptor (beta chain) is drawn from a study of blood T cell repertoires in COVID-19. Study-level background: Samples of COVID-19 (acute and convalescent) were obtained from the United States, Italy and Spain. T cells, B-cell-depleted T cells, or PBMCs supplied cDNA or gDNA.

The V gene's germline CDR1 is SEHNR and CDR2 FQNEAQ (reference sequence). The V gene end was trimmed by 5 bases and the J gene end by 5 bases; junction bases not matched to a gene: 6. The CDR3 runs to 13 residues. Authors' processing steps: Amplification of reference gene primers provided the estimated nucleated cell counts. Here immunoSEQ multiplex PCR was the method, and the copy in TCRdb shows in-frame clones only, minus some. V, J and clone size are taken as reported in that table, and D and trimming were inferred from the DNA itself. The table has tens of thousands of clones, approximately 90% seen once; the top ten hold around 5.1%.

The receptor comes from a woman aged 80 or over with active or convalescent COVID-19. The chain uses TRBV7-9 and TRBJ2-7, with TRBD1 matching over 7 bases. The source material was peripheral blood. The CDR3 is CASSPGTVHEQYF. In nucleotides, the CDR3 is TGTGCCAGCAGCCCCGGGACAGTTCACGAGCAGTACTTC.